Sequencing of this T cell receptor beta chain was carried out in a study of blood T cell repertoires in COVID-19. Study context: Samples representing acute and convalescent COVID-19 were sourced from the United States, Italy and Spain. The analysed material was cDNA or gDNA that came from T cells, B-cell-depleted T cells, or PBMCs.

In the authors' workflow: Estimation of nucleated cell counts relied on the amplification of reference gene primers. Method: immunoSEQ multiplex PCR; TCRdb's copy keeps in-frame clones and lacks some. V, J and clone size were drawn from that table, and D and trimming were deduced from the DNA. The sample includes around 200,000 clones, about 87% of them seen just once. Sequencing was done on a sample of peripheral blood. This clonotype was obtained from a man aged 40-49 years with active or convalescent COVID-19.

The CDR3 spells CASSQEVAVSYTGELFF. The CDR3 bases are TGCGCCAGCAGCCAAGAAGTCGCGGTCAGTTACACCGGGGAGCTGTTTTTT. The chain is built from TRBV4-1 and TRBJ2-2, with no clear D. The CDR3 loop spans 17 amino acids. Germline CDR1 is MGHRA and CDR2 is YSYEKL. The V end was cut by 0 bases, the J end by 3 bases, with 14 bases between.